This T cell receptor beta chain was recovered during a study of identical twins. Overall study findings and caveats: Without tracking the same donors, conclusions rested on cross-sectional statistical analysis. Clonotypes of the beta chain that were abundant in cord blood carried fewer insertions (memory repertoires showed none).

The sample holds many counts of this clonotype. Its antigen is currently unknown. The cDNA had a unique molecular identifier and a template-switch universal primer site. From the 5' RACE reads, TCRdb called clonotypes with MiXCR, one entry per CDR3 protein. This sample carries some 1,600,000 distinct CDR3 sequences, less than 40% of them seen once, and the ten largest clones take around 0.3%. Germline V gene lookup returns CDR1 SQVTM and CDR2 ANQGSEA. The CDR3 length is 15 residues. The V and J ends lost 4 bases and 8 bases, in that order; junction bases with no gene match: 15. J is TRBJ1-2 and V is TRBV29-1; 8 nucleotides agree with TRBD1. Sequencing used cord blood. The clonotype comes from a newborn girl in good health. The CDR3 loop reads CSVAPQGATGSGYTF. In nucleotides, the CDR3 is TGCAGCGTTGCCCCTCAGGGGGCGACAGGGAGCGGCTACACCTTC.